This TCR beta chain was identified in a study of OX40 agonist ivuxolimab in advanced cancers. Turning to the study itself: Previous treatment with anti-PD-1, anti-PD-L1 or anti-CTLA-4 therapy was allowed; 30% to 50% had received some.

Germline values: CDR1 SGHAT, CDR2 FQNNGV. CDR3 length: 15 amino acids. V was trimmed by 4 bases and J by 1 base, leaving 13 bases between them. Profiled with immunoSEQ multiplex PCR; TCRdb holds only in-frame clones, not every one. The repertoire holds 18,000 or so clones, with around 69% as singletons. The starting material was CD4+ or CD8+ T cells sorted from blood, obtained in a trial of the OX40 agonist ivuxolimab. The chain recombines TRBV11-2 with TRBJ1-1, with D unclear. The TCR originated in an adult with an advanced solid tumor such as melanoma, head and neck, liver or kidney cancer. Here the CDR3 reads CASSSGPLGNTEAFF. The CDR3 nucleotides are TGTGCCAGCAGCTCCGGCCCCTTGGGGAACACTGAAGCTTTCTTT. The full variable domain, its missing parts supplied by reference TRBV11-2 and TRBJ1-1, is EAGVAQSPRYKIIEKRQSVAFWCNPISGHATLYWYQQILGQGPKLLIQFQNNGVVDDSQLPKDRFSAERLKGVDSTLKIQPAKLEDSAVYLCASSSGPLGNTEAFFGQGTRLTVV.